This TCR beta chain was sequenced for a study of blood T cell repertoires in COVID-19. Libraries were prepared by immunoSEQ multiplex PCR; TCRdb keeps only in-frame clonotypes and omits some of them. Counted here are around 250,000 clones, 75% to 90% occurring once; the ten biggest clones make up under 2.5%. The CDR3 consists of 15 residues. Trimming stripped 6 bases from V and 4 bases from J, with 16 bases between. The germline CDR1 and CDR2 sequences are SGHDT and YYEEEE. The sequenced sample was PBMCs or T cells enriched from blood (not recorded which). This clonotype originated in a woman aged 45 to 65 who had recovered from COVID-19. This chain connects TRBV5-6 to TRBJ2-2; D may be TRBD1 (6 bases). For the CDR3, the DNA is TGTGCCAGCAATCTGGGACACATGATCACCGGGGAGCTGTTTTTT. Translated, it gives CASNLGHMITGELFF.